Below are 27 T cell receptor beta chains sequenced from a single sample in a study of blood T cell repertoires in COVID-19. Clones were sequenced by immunoSEQ multiplex PCR, and TCRdb holds only the in-frame ones, with some missing. The sample has around 250,000 clones; about 80% are singletons. The source material was peripheral blood. The receptors were gathered from a woman of 80 years or more with acute or convalescent COVID-19.

The V gene is TRBV28, the J gene TRBJ1-4; no reliable D call. V lost 5 bases and J 0 bases, leaving 19 bases between the germline ends. Germline CDR1 is MDHEN and CDR2 is SYDVKM. The CDR3 is 18 residues long. The CDR3 nucleotides are TGTGCCAGCAGTCGAAGCCGGTCTTCAACCGCAACTAATGAAAAACTGTTTTTT. Protein product: CASSRSRSSTATNEKLFF.

CDR3 in DNA: TGTGCCAGCAGTTTGGCGGGGAGAGAAGAGACCCAGTACTTC. Translated, it gives CASSLAGREETQYF. The rearrangement joins TRBV28 to TRBJ2-5, with a tentative D call TRBD2 (6 bases). The CDR3 has 14 amino acids. Germline lookup yields CDR1 MDHEN and CDR2 SYDVKM. V lost 3 bases and J lost 3, with 11 bases in between.

The rearrangement links TRBV7-9 to TRBJ2-3; 8 nucleotides match TRBD1. This CDR3 spans 16 amino acids. V shed 1 base and J 0 bases; nucleotides not matched to a gene: 3. The germline gives CDR1 SEHNR, CDR2 FQNEAQ (reference sequence). DNA of the CDR3: TGTGCCAGCAGCTTAGGGGACAGGCAAAGCACAGATACGCAGTATTTT. Protein product: CASSLGDRQSTDTQYF.

The CDR3 DNA is TGTGCCAGCAGCTTGTGGTACAGGGACGTTAAGGGCTACACCTTC. Its translation: CASSLWYRDVKGYTF. The V and J genes are TRBV5-5 and TRBJ1-2, with a weak D call TRBD1 (6 bases). The V gene lost 1 base and the J gene lost 8 bases, with 18 bases spanning the gap. The CDR3 has 15 residues. Germline V gene data show CDR1 as SGHKS and CDR2 as YYEKEE (reference sequence).

V usage is TRBV3-1 (or the pseudogene TRBV3-2) and J usage is TRBJ2-1, with 14 bases identical to TRBD2. Per the germline V gene, CDR1 is LGHDT and CDR2 is YNNKEL (reference sequence). With V trimmed by 0 bases and J by 3 bases, 16 bases remained unmatched. The CDR3 is made up of 22 amino acids. The CDR3 here is CASSQERWETSGGAVNYNEQFF. The CDR3 coding sequence is TGTGCCAGCAGCCAAGAAAGATGGGAGACTAGCGGGGGGGCCGTGAACTACAATGAGCAGTTCTTC.

The chain links TRBV3-1 (or the pseudogene TRBV3-2) to TRBJ2-5, with 8 bases aligning to TRBD2. Per the germline V gene, CDR1 is LGHDT and CDR2 is YNNKEL (reference sequence). This CDR3 has 14 residues. V lost 3 bases, J lost 5 bases, and 5 bases stayed unmatched. The CDR3 spells CASSHRGGGETQYF. DNA of the CDR3: TGTGCCAGCAGCCACCGGGGGGGCGGTGAGACCCAGTACTTC.

The rearrangement links TRBV12-3 or TRBV12-4 to TRBJ1-2, with no clear D. V was clipped by 3 bases and J by 6 bases, with 11 bases between them. The CDR3 is 13 residues long. The DNA of the CDR3 is TGTGCCAGCAGTTTTCTCGGACTAAATGGCTACACCTTC. It encodes CASSFLGLNGYTF.

The V call is TRBV6-5, the J call TRBJ1-1, with 9 bases identical to TRBD1. Germline V lookup: CDR1 MNHEY, CDR2 SVGAGI. With 6 bases clipped from V and 5 bases from J, the junction kept 4 bases outside the gene matches. The CDR3 has 13 amino acids. The CDR3 bases are TGTGCCAGCAGGAGACAGGGGGGTACTGAAGCTTTCTTT. Translating it yields CASRRQGGTEAFF.

This chain joins TRBV7-9 and TRBJ2-1; 7 bases line up with TRBD2. V shed 7 bases and J 3 bases; nucleotides not matched to a gene: 9. The CDR3 consists of 15 residues. Germline lookup yields CDR1 SEHNR and CDR2 FQNEAQ (reference sequence). The DNA of the CDR3 is TGTGCCAGCACCGCTTGGCTAGCGGACTACAATGAGCAGTTCTTC. It specifies CASTAWLADYNEQFF.

This chain joins TRBV18 and TRBJ2-5; D gene uncertain. Trimming shortened V by 6 bases and J by 2 bases, and 10 bases separated the two germline ends. Germline V gene data show CDR1 as KGHSH and CDR2 as LQKENI. This CDR3 spans 13 amino acids. Here the CDR3 DNA reads TGTGCCAGCTCCCGCGAGCTACAAGAGACCCAGTACTTC. It encodes CASSRELQETQYF.

The chain is built from TRBV5-4 and TRBJ2-7; TRBD2 might be the D (5 bases). The germline V gene encodes CDR1 SGHNT and CDR2 YYREEE (reference sequence). Trimming left V 0 bases short and J 2 bases short, with 12 bases between. This CDR3 has 15 amino acids. Here the CDR3 DNA reads TGTGCCAGCAGCTTGGCCGGGAACCAAGCCTACGAGCAGTACTTC. Protein: CASSLAGNQAYEQYF. The whole variable domain, remainder taken from reference TRBV5-4 and TRBJ2-7, is ETGVTQSPTHLIKTRGQQVTLRCSSQSGHNTVSWYQQALGQGPQFIFQYYREEENGRGNFPPRFSGLQFPNYSSELNVNALELDDSALYLCASSLAGNQAYEQYFGPGTRLTVT.

This sequence joins TRBV6-5 and TRBJ1-2, with 10 bases aligning to TRBD1. Germline assignment: CDR1 MNHEY and CDR2 SVGAGI. This CDR3 contains 16 residues. V dropped 0 bases and J dropped 5; count of bases not matched to a gene: 6. In DNA, the CDR3 is TGTGCCAGCAGTTACTCGAAGGGACAGGGGAGGTATGGCTACACCTTC. Translated: CASSYSKGQGRYGYTF.

The J gene is TRBJ2-1, the V gene TRBV19; TRBD2 aligns across 11 bases. The V gene's germline CDR1 is LNHDA and CDR2 SQIVND (reference sequence). Trimming removed 4 bases from V and 6 bases from J; junction bases left unmatched: 8. The CDR3 contains 16 residues. In DNA, the CDR3 is TGTGCCAGTAGTAGGGCTCTAGCGGGAGGCCGCAATGAGCAGTTCTTC. Amino acids: CASSRALAGGRNEQFF.

This chain uses TRBV29-1 with TRBJ2-5; 7 bases agree with TRBD1. V gave up 5 bases and J gave up 6 bases; unmatched junction bases: 12. In germline, CDR1 is SQVTM, CDR2 ANQGSEA. CDR3 length equals 14 residues. The CDR3 DNA reads as TGCAGCGTTTTGGGCCAAGGGGGCGCACAGACCCAGTACTTC. Translating it yields CSVLGQGGAQTQYF.

The table lists this clone with a count of one. The chain employs TRBV4-1 and TRBJ1-6; D may be TRBD1 (5 bases). Germline CDR1 and CDR2: MGHRA and YSYEKL. CDR3 size: 19 residues. Deletions cut 1 base from V and 3 bases from J, with 19 bases between. This CDR3 reads CASSQVGGGIKRYNSPLHF. The CDR3 nucleotides are TGCGCCAGCAGCCAAGTCGGGGGGGGGATTAAACGCTATAATTCACCCCTCCACTTT.

This chain connects TRBV7-9 to TRBJ2-5; D might be TRBD2 (6 bases). Trimming took off 5 bases at V and 5 bases at J, with 18 bases between the two ends. The CDR3 consists of 15 residues. Germline values: CDR1 SEHNR, CDR2 FQNEAQ (reference sequence). CDR3 DNA sequence: TGTGCCAGCAGCCAGAGACTAGTAGGATTGGAGACCCAGTACTTC. Its protein product is CASSQRLVGLETQYF.

As to this clone: At one end the junction does not follow the germline gene, possibly because of a read error. This chain connects TRBV5-4 to TRBJ2-1, with 9 bases aligning to TRBD1. This CDR3 contains 13 residues. Per the germline V gene, CDR1 is SGHNT and CDR2 is YYREEE (reference sequence). The CDR3 protein is CASRLDRGHEQFF. DNA of the CDR3: TGTGCCAGCAGATTGGACAGGGGTCATGAGCAGTTCTTC.

The chain couples TRBV10-3 to TRBJ2-7; D is perhaps TRBD1 (6 bases). The CDR3 runs to 15 residues. Trimming cost V 0 bases and J 0 bases, with 9 bases left between them. Germline values: CDR1 ENHRY, CDR2 SYGVKD. This CDR3 is CAISESGAASYEQYF. The CDR3 nucleotides are TGTGCCATCAGTGAGTCGGGGGCGGCCTCCTACGAGCAGTACTTC.

On this clone: Other DNA sequences from this sample encode an identical CDR3 as well. The V and J genes are TRBV6-4 and TRBJ1-5, with D unresolved. The germline V and J ends were trimmed by 4 bases and 2 bases, with 6 bases remaining between them. The V gene's germline CDR1 is MRHNA and CDR2 SNTAGT. This CDR3 is 13 amino acids long. CDR3 sequence: CASSAEGNQPQHF. CDR3 nucleotide sequence: TGTGCCAGCAGTGCGGAGGGCAATCAGCCCCAGCATTTT.

This chain joins TRBV18 and TRBJ1-1; TRBD1 is a possible D gene (6 bases). V was cut by 6 bases and J by 6 bases, with 17 bases left in between. The CDR3 loop spans 14 amino acids. Germline values: CDR1 KGHSH, CDR2 LQKENI. The CDR3 here is CASSSLGGGAEAFF. In DNA, the CDR3 is TGTGCCAGCTCCTCTCTGGGCGGGGGCGCTGAAGCTTTCTTT.

The V and J genes are TRBV5-6 and TRBJ1-2, with 10 bases aligning to TRBD1. The trim removed 3 bases at V and 2 bases at J, leaving 4 bases unmatched. The CDR3 extends over 15 amino acids. Germline V gene data show CDR1 as SGHDT and CDR2 as YYEEEE. The CDR3 region is CASSSLTGGNYGYTF. In DNA, the CDR3 is TGTGCCAGCAGCTCATTGACAGGGGGCAACTATGGCTACACCTTC. The variable domain in full, with the rest retrieved from reference TRBV5-6 and TRBJ1-2, is DAGVTQSPTHLIKTRGQQVTLRCSPKSGHDTVSWYQQALGQGPQFIFQYYEEEERQRGNFPDRFSGHQFPNYSSELNVNALLLGDSALYLCASSSLTGGNYGYTFGSGTRLTVV.

This chain uses TRBV7-2 with TRBJ2-7; 8 bases fit TRBD1. CDR1 and CDR2 (germline): SGHTA, FQGNSA. CDR3 length equals 14 residues. Losses at the gene ends were 5 bases for V and 5 bases for J; bases not matched to a gene: 8. This CDR3 is CASSPRTGSDEQYF. Written as DNA, the CDR3 is TGTGCCAGCAGCCCCAGGACAGGGTCCGACGAGCAGTACTTC.

The chain links TRBV6-5 to TRBJ1-1; tentatively, D is TRBD1 (6 bases). The germline V and J ends were trimmed by 5 bases and 7 bases, with 14 bases remaining between them. Germline V gene lookup returns CDR1 MNHEY and CDR2 SVGAGI. The CDR3 length is 13 residues. CDR3 coding DNA: TGTGCCAGCAGTAGGCTTAGGGACAATGAAGCTTTCTTT. The encoded protein is CASSRLRDNEAFF.

This chain joins TRBV6-6 and TRBJ1-6; D unresolved. This CDR3 is built from 14 residues. The germline V and J ends were trimmed by 6 bases and 8 bases, with 14 bases remaining between them. The germline V gene has CDR1 MNHNY and CDR2 SVGAGI (reference sequence). The CDR3, as DNA: TGTGCCAGCAGCCCCCAGGCCGGGGATTCACCCCTCCACTTT. It yields the protein CASSPQAGDSPLHF.

This chain links TRBV11-2 with TRBJ1-1, with D tentatively TRBD1 (6 bases). V lost 4 bases and J lost 6, with 15 bases in between. The V gene's germline CDR1 is SGHAT and CDR2 FQNNGV. The length of the CDR3 is 14 residues. CDR3 nucleotide sequence: TGTGCCAGCAGCTATACAGGCTACAGGGCTGAAGCTTTCTTT. It yields the protein CASSYTGYRAEAFF.

This clone showed up just a few times. The rearrangement uses TRBV18 and TRBJ2-1; 12 nucleotides match TRBD2. J was trimmed by 8 bases and V by 3 bases; bases with no gene match: 5. The CDR3 is 15 amino acids. Germline V gene lookup returns CDR1 KGHSH and CDR2 LQKENI. This chain's CDR3 is CASSPGLAGLYEQFF. The CDR3 DNA reads as TGTGCCAGCTCACCCGGACTAGCGGGGCTTTATGAGCAGTTCTTC.

The rearrangement joins TRBV5-6 to TRBJ2-1; maybe TRBD1 (5 bases). V lost 4 bases to trimming and J lost 0 bases, with 14 bases between them. The length of the CDR3 is 16 residues. Germline V gives CDR1 SGHDT, CDR2 YYEEEE. The CDR3 sequence: CASSQSGMSSYNEQFF. The CDR3 bases are TGTGCCAGCAGCCAATCAGGGATGTCCTCCTACAATGAGCAGTTCTTC.